This TCR beta chain came from a study of shared clonotypes between healthy human individuals. Only Caucasian adults living in Nashville, Tennessee made up the donor group. Measured with immunoSEQ multiplex PCR; TCRdb has only the in-frame clones, and not every one. The data hold roughly 2.2 million clones, with around 93% observed a single time. Sequencing was carried out using naive CD4+ T cells from PBMCs. Subset of the sample: CD45RA+ positively selected. This TCR derives from a man between 18 and 29 years old in good health. Some clones in this sample may be carry-over from other donors' samples.

CDR3 residues: CSVNQGNTGELFF. The CDR3 coding sequence is TGCAGCGTAAATCAGGGGAACACCGGGGAGCTGTTTTTT. V and J are TRBV29-1 and TRBJ2-2, with D possibly being TRBD1 (5 bases). CDR1 and CDR2 from the germline V gene are SQVTM and ANQGSEA. CDR3 length: 13 amino acids. V dropped 6 bases and J dropped 1 base, with 9 bases sitting between them.